This TCR beta chain appears in the sequencing data of a study of CD8+CD57+ T cells in acquired aplastic anemia. CDR3 length: 12 residues. Germline values: CDR1 SNHLY, CDR2 FYNNEI. Trimming stripped 5 bases from V and 7 bases from J, with 12 bases between. Only a few counts were recorded for this clonotype. Genomic DNA, the template, was used for profiling of the TCR beta VDJ and CDR3. TCRdb analysed the reads with MiXCR anew, one entry per CDR3 protein. The repertoire holds 450,000 to 550,000 distinct CDR3 sequences, with less than 35% as singletons. Flow cytometry had shown expanded CD8+CD57+ cells in the patients chosen for sequencing. Severe acquired aplastic anemia was the diagnosis recorded for all patients.

The chain couples TRBV2 to TRBJ2-7, with D unclear. The TCR comes from a human donor with aplastic anemia. Sequencing used sorted CD4+, CD8+, or CD8+CD57+ T cells (not recorded which) from PBMCs. CDR3 region: CASSSAPREQYF. As DNA, the CDR3 is TGTGCCAGCAGTTCCGCACCAAGGGAGCAGTACTTC. Supplemented by reference TRBV2 and TRBJ2-7, the full variable domain reads EPEVTQTPSHQVTQMGQEVILRCVPISNHLYFYWYRQILGQKVEFLVSFYNNEISEKSEIFDDQFSVERPDGSNFTLKIRSTKLEDSAMYFCASSSAPREQYFGPGTRLTVT.